This T cell receptor (beta chain) was captured by sequencing in a study of blood T cells in healthy people across ages. Study-wide results and caveats: Naive CD4+ cell counts and diversity both ran higher in long-lived than in aged donors.

This clonotype has more than one count but fewer than ten. Its specificity is not known. A second PCR, run for about 7 to 11 cycles, used a sample-barcoded 5' primer plus a J-beta primer mix. TCRdb processed the 5' RACE reads anew with MiXCR; each CDR3 protein has one entry. The sample holds about 900,000 distinct CDR3 sequences, approximately 67% seen once. Germline V gene data show CDR1 as DFQATT and CDR2 as SNEGSKA (reference sequence). The CDR3 contains 13 residues. The sequenced material came from blood. This receptor was taken from a man aged 30-40 years in good health. This chain links TRBV20-1 with TRBJ2-3; weak D call: TRBD1 (6 bases). CDR3 residues: CSLQGSGTDTQYF. In DNA form, the CDR3 reads TGCAGCCTACAGGGATCCGGCACAGATACGCAGTATTTT.